This T cell receptor beta chain was identified in a study of CD8+CD57+ T cells in acquired aplastic anemia. Turning to the study itself: Sorting CD4+ and CD8+ cells gave DNA averaging 3.2 ug.

Study outcomes and limitations: Simpson's diversity of CD8+ cells was not significantly different in patients compared with controls. Overlap between patients and controls comprised some 31 CD8+ CDR3 sequences.

Many counts were recorded for this clonotype. The antigen remains unidentified. TCR beta VDJ combinations and CDR3 sequences were profiled from genomic DNA. TCRdb itself ran the reads through MiXCR, one entry per CDR3 protein. The data contain 200,000 to 250,000 distinct CDR3 sequences, 34% of them singletons. CDR1 and CDR2 (germline): LNHDA, SQIVND (reference sequence). The length of the CDR3 is 15 residues. V lost 4 bases and J 5 bases, leaving 17 bases between the germline ends. The source material was sorted CD4+, CD8+, or CD8+CD57+ T cells (not recorded which) from PBMCs. This TCR derives from a human donor in good health, serving as a control. The rearrangement uses TRBV19 and TRBJ1-1; no clear D. The CDR3 loop reads CASSNGGYPRTEAFF. CDR3 sequence (DNA): TGTGCCAGTAGTAATGGTGGATACCCGCGAACTGAAGCTTTCTTT.